These 13 T cell receptor beta chains were sequenced from one sample in a study of tumor and adjacent non-tumor tissue in lung cancer. Three rounds of nested PCR, following a modified ARM-PCR protocol, produced the TCRbeta library. MiXCR was run by TCRdb on the multiplex PCR reads, yielding one entry per CDR3 protein. The sample includes roughly 69,000 distinct CDR3 sequences, around 76% of them seen just once. This sample's RNA came from whole unsorted tissue. The normal lung tissue was taken more than 3 cm from the tumor edge. Material for sequencing was distant non-tumor lung tissue. The receptors here all came from a man between 60 and 75 years old with non-small cell lung cancer.

With regard to this clonotype: Germline and junction disagree at one end, which may indicate a read error. The chain has TRBV11-3 and TRBJ2-1; TRBD1 might be the D (6 bases). Germline V gene data show CDR1 as SGHNT and CDR2 as YENEEA. This CDR3 is built from 16 residues. CDR3 nucleotide sequence: TGTGCCTGCAGCTTTAACAGGGACACCAACTTCAATGAGCAGTTCTTC. Amino acids: CACSFNRDTNFNEQFF.

Concerning this clonotype itself: Because it lacks the conserved phenylalanine or tryptophan at the end, this CDR3 is likely a read error. CDR3 nucleotide sequence: TGTGCCAGCAGCCAAGATTGGGACCCAGGAAACACCATATATATT. This gives the protein CASSQDWDPGNTIYI. The chain uses TRBV4-2 and TRBJ1-3; tentatively, D is TRBD1 (5 bases). Germline lookup yields CDR1 LGHNA and CDR2 YNFKEQ. V shed 0 bases and J shed 4 bases, with 10 bases lying between them. This CDR3 spans 15 amino acids.

The count of this clonotype is one. This chain joins TRBV4-1 and TRBJ1-6, with 9 positions matching TRBD1. The trim removed 4 bases at V and 9 bases at J, leaving 10 bases unmatched. CDR3 length equals 16 residues. In germline, CDR1 is MGHRA, CDR2 YSYEKL. CDR3 amino acids: CASSPPGTGLVSPLHF. The DNA of the CDR3 is TGCGCCAGCAGCCCTCCCGGGACAGGGTTGGTTTCACCCCTCCACTTT.

Details on this clonotype: A read error may produce the germline difference seen at one junction end. The V call is TRBV12-3 or TRBV12-4, the J call TRBJ2-1; D call uncertain. The CDR3 is 15 amino acids. The CDR3 DNA sequence: TGTGCCATCAGTTTCCATCAACGTGACCACGATGAGCAGTTCTTC. The encoded protein is CAISFHQRDHDEQFF.

Note on this clonotype: A single base separates this from a much larger clone, so it may be a read error. The rearrangement links TRBV11-2 to TRBJ2-2; 9 nucleotides match TRBD2. This CDR3 is 14 amino acids long. Per the germline V gene, CDR1 is SGHAT and CDR2 is FQNNGV. CDR3 sequence reads: CASSLDSPSGEPFF. In nucleotides, the CDR3 is TGTGCCAGCAGCTTAGACAGTCCTAGCGGGGAGCCGTTTTTT.

With regard to this clonotype: Sequence at one end of the junction differs from germline and may be a read error. The chain joins TRBV5-6 to TRBJ2-1; D is ambiguous. The germline V gene encodes CDR1 SGHDT and CDR2 YYEEEE. The CDR3 covers 16 residues. CDR3 region: CASSLPGVGSYNEHFF. In DNA, the CDR3 is TGTGCCAGCAGTTTGCCGGGTGTTGGGTCCTACAATGAGCACTTCTTC. Supplemented by reference TRBV5-6 and TRBJ2-1, the full variable domain reads DAGVTQSPTHLIKTRGQQVTLRCSPKSGHDTVSWYQQALGQGPQFIFQYYEEEERQRGNFPDRFSGHQFPNYSSELNVNALLLGDSALYLCASSLPGVGSYNEHFFGPGTRLTVL.

Notes on this clonotype: At one of its ends the junction is not consistent with the germline gene, which may arise from a read error. J is TRBJ2-1 and V is TRBV5-4; TRBD2 might be the D (6 bases). Looked up from germline, CDR1 is SGHNT and CDR2 is YYREEE (reference sequence). The CDR3 loop spans 14 amino acids. CDR3 loop: CASRRAGSYSEQFF. The CDR3 DNA follows: TGTGCCAGTAGGAGGGCTGGGTCCTACAGTGAGCAGTTCTTC. Filled out from reference TRBV5-4 and TRBJ2-1, the complete variable domain reads ETGVTQSPTHLIKTRGQQVTLRCSSQSGHNTVSWYQQALGQGPQFIFQYYREEENGRGNFPPRFSGLQFPNYSSELNVNALELDDSALYLCASRRAGSYSEQFFGPGTRLTVL.

CDR3 DNA sequence: TGTGCCAGTAGGCCGAGACTAGCGGGGAACACCGGGGAGCTGTTTTTT. Amino acid sequence: CASRPRLAGNTGELFF. The V gene is TRBV12-3 or TRBV12-4, the J gene TRBJ2-2; TRBD2 matches 10 bases. The CDR3 loop spans 16 amino acids. V was clipped by 9 bases and J by 1 base; unmatched bases: 8.

This clonotype occurred once. J is TRBJ1-4 and V is TRBV7-2; no clear D. V lost 5 bases and J 4 bases, leaving 14 bases between the germline ends. The CDR3 loop spans 15 amino acids. Germline V CDR1 and CDR2: SGHTA, FQGNSA. The CDR3 protein is CASSPSGRDNEKLFF. CDR3 nucleotides: TGTGCCAGCAGCCCCAGTGGGAGGGATAATGAAAAACTGTTTTTT.

Note on this clonotype: A much larger clone is a single base away; this may be a read error. Written as DNA, the CDR3 is TGTGCCAGCAGTTATCGGCACGGGGGGGCCCTGGAGACCCAGTACTTC. This translates into CASSYRHGGALETQYF. The gene calls are TRBV12-3 or TRBV12-4 and TRBJ2-5, with 8 bases identical to TRBD2. This CDR3 has 16 amino acids. Unmatched junction bases numbered 12, after V lost 4 bases and J lost 5 bases.

With regard to this clonotype: Likely a read error: the CDR3 ends without its conserved phenylalanine or tryptophan. The genes are TRBV4-1 and TRBJ1-2; D is undetermined. The CDR3 runs 13 residues. Germline V lookup: CDR1 MGHRA, CDR2 YSYEKL. The germline V and J ends were trimmed by 0 bases and 3 bases, with 5 bases remaining between them. The DNA for the CDR3 is TGCGCCAGCAGCCAAGACGACTACTATGGCTACACCATC. This encodes CASSQDDYYGYTI.

The chain combines TRBV4-2 with TRBJ2-7; maybe TRBD1 (5 bases). Germline V gene sequence: CDR1 LGHNA, CDR2 YNFKEQ. Trimming took off 6 bases at V and 5 bases at J, with 26 bases between the two ends. CDR3 length: 17 amino acids. This CDR3 is CASRQAVGLERLNEQYF. In DNA, the CDR3 is TGTGCCAGCAGGCAGGCGGTGGGGCTGGAGCGTCTAAACGAGCAGTACTTC.

Comment on this clonotype: A junction boundary mismatches the germline segment, possibly from a read error. This chain uses TRBV4-2 with TRBJ2-7, with 9 bases that match TRBD1. Germline V lookup: CDR1 LGHNA, CDR2 YNFKEQ. The CDR3 is 14 residues long. The DNA for the CDR3 is TGTGACAGCAGCCCGACAGGGGGTACGGACGAGGAGTACTTC. Protein sequence: CDSSPTGGTDEEYF.